Here is one TCR beta chain with its context. Original processing methods: Counts of nucleated cells, estimated from reference gene primer amplification, were obtained. Data came from immunoSEQ multiplex PCR; TCRdb stores just in-frame clones and leaves some out. V and J calls and clone size are copied from that table; D and trimming were computed from the DNA. Altogether roughly 260,000 clones are present, about nine tenths being singletons, with the ten largest covering over 7.5%. In germline, CDR1 is LNHNV, CDR2 YYDKDF (reference sequence). CDR3 length equals 13 residues. The V end lost 0 bases, the J end lost 5 bases, and 8 bases lay between the germline ends. This specimen belongs to a study of blood T cell repertoires in COVID-19. Study overall: COVID-19 samples collected from the United States, Italy and Spain covered acute and convalescent phases. PBMCs, B-cell-depleted T cells, or T cells were the source of the cDNA or gDNA that made up the material.

This TCR came from a man aged 35-49 years who had recovered from COVID-19. Sample: peripheral blood. The chain combines TRBV15 with TRBJ2-7, with D possibly matching TRBD1 (5 bases). As DNA, the CDR3 is TGTGCCACCAGCAGAGACAGGGTCAACGAGCAGTACTTC. It specifies CATSRDRVNEQYF.